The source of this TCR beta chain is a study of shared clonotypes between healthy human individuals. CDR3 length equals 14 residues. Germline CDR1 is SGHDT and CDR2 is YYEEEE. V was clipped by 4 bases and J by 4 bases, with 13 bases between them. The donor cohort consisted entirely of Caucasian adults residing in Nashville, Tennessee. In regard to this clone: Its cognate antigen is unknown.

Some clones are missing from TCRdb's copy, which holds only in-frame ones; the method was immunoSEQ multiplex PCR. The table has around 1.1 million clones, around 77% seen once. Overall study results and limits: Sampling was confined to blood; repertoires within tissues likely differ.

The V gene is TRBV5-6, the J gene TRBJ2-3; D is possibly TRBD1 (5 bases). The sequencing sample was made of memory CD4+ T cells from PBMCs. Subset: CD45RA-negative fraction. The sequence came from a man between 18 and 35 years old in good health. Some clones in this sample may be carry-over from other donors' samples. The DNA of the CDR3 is TGTGCCAGCAGCCCAGGGCTAACGGCAGATACGCAGTATTTT. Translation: CASSPGLTADTQYF.